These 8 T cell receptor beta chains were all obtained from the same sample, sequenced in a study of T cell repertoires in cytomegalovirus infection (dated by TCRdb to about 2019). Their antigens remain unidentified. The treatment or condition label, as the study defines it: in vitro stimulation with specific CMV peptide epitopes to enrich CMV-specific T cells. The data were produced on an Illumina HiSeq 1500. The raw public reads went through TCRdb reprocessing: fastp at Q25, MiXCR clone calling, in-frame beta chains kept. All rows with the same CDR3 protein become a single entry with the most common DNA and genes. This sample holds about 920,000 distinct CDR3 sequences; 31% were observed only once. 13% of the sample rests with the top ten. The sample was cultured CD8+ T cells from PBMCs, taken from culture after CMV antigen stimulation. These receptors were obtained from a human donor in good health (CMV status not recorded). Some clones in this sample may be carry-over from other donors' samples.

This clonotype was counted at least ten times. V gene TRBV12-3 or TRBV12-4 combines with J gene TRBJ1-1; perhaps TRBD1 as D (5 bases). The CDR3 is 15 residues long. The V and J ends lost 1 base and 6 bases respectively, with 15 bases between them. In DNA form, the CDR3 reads TGTGCCAGCAGTTTAGTAGTCTTGGGGGGGGCTGAAGCTTTCTTT. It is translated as CASSLVVLGGAEAFF.

The chain's CDR3 is CASSWTVTTGANVLTF. The CDR3 nucleotides are TGTGCCAGCAGCTGGACAGTCACTACTGGGGCCAACGTCCTGACTTTC. The rearrangement joins TRBV5-6 to TRBJ2-6, with D perhaps matching TRBD1 (6 bases). The CDR3 extends over 16 amino acids. Per germline, CDR1 SGHDT and CDR2 YYEEEE. Deletions cut 3 bases from V and 2 bases from J, with 12 bases between.

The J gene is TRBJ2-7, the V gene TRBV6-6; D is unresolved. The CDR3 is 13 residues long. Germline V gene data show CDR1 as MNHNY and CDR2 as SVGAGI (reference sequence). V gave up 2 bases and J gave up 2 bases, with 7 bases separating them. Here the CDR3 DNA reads TGTGCCAGCAGTTACCCGGGTCCCTACGAGCAGTACTTC. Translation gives CASSYPGPYEQYF.

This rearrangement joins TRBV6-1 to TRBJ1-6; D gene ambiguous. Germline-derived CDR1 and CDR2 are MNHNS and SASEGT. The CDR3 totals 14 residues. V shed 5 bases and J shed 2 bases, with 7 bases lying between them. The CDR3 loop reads CASSPEAYNSPLHF. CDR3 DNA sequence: TGTGCCAGCAGTCCGGAGGCCTATAATTCACCCCTCCACTTT.

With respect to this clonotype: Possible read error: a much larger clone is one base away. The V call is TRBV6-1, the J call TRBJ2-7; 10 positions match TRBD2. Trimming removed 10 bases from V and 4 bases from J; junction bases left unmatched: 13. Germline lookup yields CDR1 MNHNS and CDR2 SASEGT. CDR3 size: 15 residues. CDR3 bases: TGTGCCACCTTACTTTTAGCGGGAGGAGGTTACGAGCAGTACTTC. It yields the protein CATLLLAGGGYEQYF.

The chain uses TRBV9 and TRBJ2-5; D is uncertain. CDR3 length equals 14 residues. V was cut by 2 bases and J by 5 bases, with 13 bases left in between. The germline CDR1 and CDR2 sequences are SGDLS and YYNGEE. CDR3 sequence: CASSVGSRWETQYF. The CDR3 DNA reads TGTGCCAGCAGCGTTGGCAGTCGATGGGAGACCCAGTACTTC.

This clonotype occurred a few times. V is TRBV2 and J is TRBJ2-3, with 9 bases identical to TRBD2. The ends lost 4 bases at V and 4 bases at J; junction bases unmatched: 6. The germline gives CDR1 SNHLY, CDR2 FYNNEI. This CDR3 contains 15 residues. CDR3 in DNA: TGTGCCAGCAGTGCACTTAGCGGGGGCGCAGATACGCAGTATTTT. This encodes CASSALSGGADTQYF.

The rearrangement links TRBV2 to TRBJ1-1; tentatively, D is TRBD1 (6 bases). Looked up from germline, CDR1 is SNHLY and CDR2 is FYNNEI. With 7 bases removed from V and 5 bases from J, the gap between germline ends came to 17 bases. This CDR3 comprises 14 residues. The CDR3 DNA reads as TGTGCCAGCACCGGGACACCCGCGTCGACTGAAGCTTTCTTT. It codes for CASTGTPASTEAFF.